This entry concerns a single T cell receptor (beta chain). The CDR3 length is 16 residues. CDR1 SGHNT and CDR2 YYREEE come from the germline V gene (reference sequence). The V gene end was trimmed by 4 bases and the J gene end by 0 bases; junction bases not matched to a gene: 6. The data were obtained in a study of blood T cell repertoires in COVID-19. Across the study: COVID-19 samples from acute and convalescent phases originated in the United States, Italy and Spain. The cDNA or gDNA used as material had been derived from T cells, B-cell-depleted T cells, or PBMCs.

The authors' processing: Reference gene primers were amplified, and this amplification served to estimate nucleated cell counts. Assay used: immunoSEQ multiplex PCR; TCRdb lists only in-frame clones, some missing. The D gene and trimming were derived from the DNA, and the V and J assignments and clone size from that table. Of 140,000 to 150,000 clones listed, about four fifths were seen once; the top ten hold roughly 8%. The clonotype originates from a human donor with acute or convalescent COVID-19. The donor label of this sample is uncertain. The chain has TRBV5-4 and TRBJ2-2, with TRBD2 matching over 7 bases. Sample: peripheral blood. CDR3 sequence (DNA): TGTGCCAGCAGCCCCCAGCGGGGCCCGAACACCGGGGAGCTGTTTTTT. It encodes CASSPQRGPNTGELFF.